This TCR beta chain derives from a study of tumor and adjacent non-tumor tissue in lung cancer. Study-level points and caveats: Compared with tumor, normal lung showed significantly lower TCR diversity.

V was shortened by 2 bases and J by 9 bases, with 9 bases between the two germline ends. CDR3 length equals 12 residues. CDR1 is ENHRY and CDR2 is SYGVKD in the germline V gene. This clonotype came up once. Its antigen is still unknown. This likely comes from a read error, as the CDR3 has no conserved phenylalanine or tryptophan at its end. TCRbeta libraries were built with three rounds of nested PCR, modified from ARM-PCR. TCRdb reprocessed the multiplex PCR reads via MiXCR and lists one record per CDR3 protein. The sample contains roughly 69,000 distinct CDR3 sequences, around 82% of which appear only once. This sample's RNA came from whole unsorted tissue. This non-tumor lung sample came from over 3 cm beyond the tumor edge.

The sequencing input was distant non-tumor lung tissue. This sequence was found in a man aged 60-69 years with non-small cell lung cancer. The V and J genes are TRBV10-3 and TRBJ2-3; D may be TRBD2 (6 bases). The CDR3 loop reads CAISETGETQYL. CDR3 nucleotide sequence: TGTGCCATCAGTGAGACGGGGGAAACGCAGTATTTG.